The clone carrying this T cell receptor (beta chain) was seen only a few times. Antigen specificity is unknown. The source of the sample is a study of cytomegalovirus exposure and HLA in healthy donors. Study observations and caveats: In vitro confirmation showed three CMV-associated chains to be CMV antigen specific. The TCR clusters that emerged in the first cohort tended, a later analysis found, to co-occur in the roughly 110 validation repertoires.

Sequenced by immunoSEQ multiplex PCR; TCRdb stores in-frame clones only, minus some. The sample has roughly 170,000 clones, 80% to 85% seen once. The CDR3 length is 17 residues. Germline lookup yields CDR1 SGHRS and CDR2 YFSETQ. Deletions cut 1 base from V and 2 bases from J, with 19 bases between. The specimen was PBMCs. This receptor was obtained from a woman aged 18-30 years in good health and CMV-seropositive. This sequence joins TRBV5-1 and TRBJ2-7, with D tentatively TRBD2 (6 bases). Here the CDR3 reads CASSLSTRSPYAYEQYF. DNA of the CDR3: TGCGCCAGCAGCTTGTCGACTAGGAGTCCATACGCCTACGAGCAGTACTTC.